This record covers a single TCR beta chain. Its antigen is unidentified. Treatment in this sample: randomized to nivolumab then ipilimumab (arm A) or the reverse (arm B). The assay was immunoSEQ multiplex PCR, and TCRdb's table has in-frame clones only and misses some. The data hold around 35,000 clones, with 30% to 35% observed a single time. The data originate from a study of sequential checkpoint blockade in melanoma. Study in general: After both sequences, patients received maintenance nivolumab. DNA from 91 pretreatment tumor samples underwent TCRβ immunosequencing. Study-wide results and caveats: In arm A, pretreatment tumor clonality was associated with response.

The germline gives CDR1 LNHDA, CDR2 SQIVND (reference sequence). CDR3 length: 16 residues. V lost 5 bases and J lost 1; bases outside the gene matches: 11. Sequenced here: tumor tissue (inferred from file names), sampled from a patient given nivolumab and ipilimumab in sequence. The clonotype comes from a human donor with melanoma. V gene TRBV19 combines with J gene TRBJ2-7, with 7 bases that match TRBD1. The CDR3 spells CASSFHPGQPSYEQYF. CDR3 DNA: TGTGCCAGTAGTTTCCACCCGGGACAGCCGTCCTACGAGCAGTACTTC.